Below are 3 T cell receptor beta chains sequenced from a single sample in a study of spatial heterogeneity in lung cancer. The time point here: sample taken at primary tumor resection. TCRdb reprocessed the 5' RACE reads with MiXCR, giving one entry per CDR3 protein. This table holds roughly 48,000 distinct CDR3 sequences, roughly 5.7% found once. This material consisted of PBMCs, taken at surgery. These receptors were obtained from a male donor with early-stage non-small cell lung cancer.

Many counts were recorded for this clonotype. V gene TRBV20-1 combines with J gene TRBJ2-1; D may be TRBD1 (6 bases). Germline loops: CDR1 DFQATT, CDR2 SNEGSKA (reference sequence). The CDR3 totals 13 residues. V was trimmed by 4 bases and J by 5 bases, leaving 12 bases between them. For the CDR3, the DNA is TGCAGTGCTACCTGGGACACCGACAATGAGCAGTTCTTC. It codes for CSATWDTDNEQFF.

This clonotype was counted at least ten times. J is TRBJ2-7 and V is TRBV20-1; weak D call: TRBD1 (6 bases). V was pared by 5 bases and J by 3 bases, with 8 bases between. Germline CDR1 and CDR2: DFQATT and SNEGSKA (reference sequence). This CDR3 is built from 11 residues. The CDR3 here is CSAEGGYEQYF. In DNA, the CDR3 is TGCAGTGCTGAAGGGGGCTACGAGCAGTACTTC.

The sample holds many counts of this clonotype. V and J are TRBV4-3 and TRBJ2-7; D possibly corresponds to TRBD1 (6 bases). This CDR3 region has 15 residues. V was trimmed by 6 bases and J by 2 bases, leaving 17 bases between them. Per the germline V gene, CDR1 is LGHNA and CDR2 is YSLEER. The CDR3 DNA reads TGCGCCAGCAGTACTAACAGGGTAGAGGCCTACGAGCAGTACTTC. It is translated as CASSTNRVEAYEQYF.